The clone carrying this T cell receptor (beta chain) was seen only a few times. Its antigen is unknown. The germline V and J ends were trimmed by 6 bases and 4 bases, with 8 bases remaining between them. Germline CDR1 is SQVTM and CDR2 is ANQGSEA. There are 11 residues in the CDR3. TCRdb re-called the RT-PCR reads with MiXCR, one entry per CDR3 protein. In the table there are some 640,000 distinct CDR3 sequences, 11% to 15% of which are singletons. The data were taken from a study of response to subunit inactivated influenza vaccine. Study outcomes and limitations: Only a handful of new T cells, the authors suggested, are recruited with each seasonal influenza vaccination.

The sequence came from a man aged 50 to 60 who received an inactivated influenza vaccine. The genes are TRBV29-1 and TRBJ2-3; no reliable D call. The sequences come from PBMCs from blood, collected 14 to 15 days before vaccination. The DNA for the CDR3 is TGCAGCGTCTATAGAGCAGATACGCAGTATTTT. Protein: CSVYRADTQYF.